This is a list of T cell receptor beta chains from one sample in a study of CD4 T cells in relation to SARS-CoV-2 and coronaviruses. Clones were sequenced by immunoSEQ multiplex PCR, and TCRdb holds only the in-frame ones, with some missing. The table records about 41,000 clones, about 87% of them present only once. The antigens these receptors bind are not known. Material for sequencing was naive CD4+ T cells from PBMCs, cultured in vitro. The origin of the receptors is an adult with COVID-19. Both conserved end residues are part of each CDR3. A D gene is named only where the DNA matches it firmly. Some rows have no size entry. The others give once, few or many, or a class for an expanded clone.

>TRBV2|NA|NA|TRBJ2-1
TGTGCCAGCAGACAAATCTCCTACAATGAGCAGTTCTTC
CASRQISYNEQFF
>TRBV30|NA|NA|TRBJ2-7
TGTGCCTGGAGTCTTACTAAGGACGAGCAGTACTTC
CAWSLTKDEQYF
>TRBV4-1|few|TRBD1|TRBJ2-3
TGCGCCAGCAGCATACCGAGACAGGGAGACACAGATACGCAGTATTTT
CASSIPRQGDTDTQYF
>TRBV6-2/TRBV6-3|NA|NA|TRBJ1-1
TGTGCCAGCAGTTTTGAGGGGAACACTGAAGCTTTCTTT
CASSFEGNTEAFF
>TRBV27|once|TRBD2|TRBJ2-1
TGTGCCAGCGGCCGAGCGGGAGGTTATGAGCAGTTCTTC
CASGRAGGYEQFF
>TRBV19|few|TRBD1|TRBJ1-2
TGTGCCAGTAAACGCGTCCGGACAGGGTGGTATGGCTACACCTTC
CASKRVRTGWYGYTF
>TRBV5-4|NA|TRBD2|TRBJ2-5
TGTGCCAGCAGCCCCAGACTAGCGGGGCAAGAGACCCAGTACTTC
CASSPRLAGQETQYF
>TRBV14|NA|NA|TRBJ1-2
TGTGCCAGCAGCCAAGATCTGCTGGGGGCCACCTATGGCTACACCTTC
CASSQDLLGATYGYTF
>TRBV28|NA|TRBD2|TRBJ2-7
TGTGCCAGCAGTTCCCCGGACGCAGCGGGAGTGCGCGAGCAGTACTTC
CASSSPDAAGVREQYF
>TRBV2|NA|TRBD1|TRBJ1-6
TGTGCCAGCAGTGAATTCAGGGCAGGGGGCACAGGTTCACCCCTCCACTTT
CASSEFRAGGTGSPLHF
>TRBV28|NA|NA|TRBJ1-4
TGTGCCAGCAGTTCTTCACAGGTCGGGAATGAAAAACTGTTTTTT
CASSSSQVGNEKLFF
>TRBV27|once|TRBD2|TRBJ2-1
TGTGCCAGCAGTTCCCCCGGGAGGGCCGTCTACAATGAGCAGTTCTTC
CASSSPGRAVYNEQFF
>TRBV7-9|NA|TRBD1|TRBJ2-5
TGTGCCAGCAGCCAGGACAGGTGGGCCCAGTACTTC
CASSQDRWAQYF
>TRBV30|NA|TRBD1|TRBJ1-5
TGTGCCTGGAGGGGACAGGGGAATCAGCCCCAGCATTTT
CAWRGQGNQPQHF
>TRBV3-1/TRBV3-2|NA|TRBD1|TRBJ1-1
TGTGCCAGCAGCCAAGGGAGCAGGGGGCTAGCTTTCTTT
CASSQGSRGLAFF
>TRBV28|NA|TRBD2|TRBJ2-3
TGTGCCAGCAGTCAAAGACTAGCCGGCGACGCAGATACGCAGTATTTT
CASSQRLAGDADTQYF
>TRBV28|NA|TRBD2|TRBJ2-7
TGTGCCAGCAGTTCCCTGGGCGGGAGTTCCCACGAGCAGTACTTC
CASSSLGGSSHEQYF
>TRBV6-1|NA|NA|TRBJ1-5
TGTGCCAGCAGTGAATCACAGGTTAGCAATCAGCCCCAGCATTTT
CASSESQVSNQPQHF
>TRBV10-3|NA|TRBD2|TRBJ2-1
TGTGCCACGAGACTAGCGGGAGGGCAGCAGTTCTTC
CATRLAGGQQFF
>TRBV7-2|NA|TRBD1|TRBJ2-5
TGTGCCAGCAGCTTGGGACAGCAAGAGACCCAGTACTTC
CASSLGQQETQYF
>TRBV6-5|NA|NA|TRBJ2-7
TGTGCCGTCTCACGGGAAAATTCCTACGAGCAGTACTTC
CAVSRENSYEQYF
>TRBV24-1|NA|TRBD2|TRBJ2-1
TGTGCCACCAGTGACCCCAGCGGGAGCTCCTACAATGAGCAGTTCTTC
CATSDPSGSSYNEQFF
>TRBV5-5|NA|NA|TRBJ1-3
TGTGCCAGCAGCCCAACCTTCTCTGGAAACACCATATATTTT
CASSPTFSGNTIYF
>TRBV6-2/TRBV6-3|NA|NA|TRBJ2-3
TGTGCCAGCAGTGCGGGCTGGGAGCACACAGATACGCAGTATTTT
CASSAGWEHTDTQYF
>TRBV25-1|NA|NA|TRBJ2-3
TGTGCCAGCAGAGTCACAGATACGCAGTATTTT
CASRVTDTQYF
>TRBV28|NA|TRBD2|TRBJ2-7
TGTGCCAGCAGTTTAACCGGGACTAGCGGGTACGAGCAGTACTTC
CASSLTGTSGYEQYF
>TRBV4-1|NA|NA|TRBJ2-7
TGCGCCAGCAGCCAAGGGACTGGGTACGAGCAGTACTTC
CASSQGTGYEQYF
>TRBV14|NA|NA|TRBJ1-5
TGTGCCAGCAGCCACCCCACTAGAGGGATCGGCAATCAGCCCCAGCATTTT
CASSHPTRGIGNQPQHF
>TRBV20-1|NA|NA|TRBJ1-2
TGCAGTGCTAGTCCGGAACGGCTTTCTGGCTACACCTTC
CSASPERLSGYTF
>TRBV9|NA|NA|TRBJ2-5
TGTGCCAGCAGCGGAGGGCCTATAGGAGAGACCCAGTACTTC
CASSGGPIGETQYF
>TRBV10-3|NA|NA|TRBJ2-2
TGTGCCATCAGTGAGTCGAATTTTCCCGGGGAGCTGTTTTTT
CAISESNFPGELFF
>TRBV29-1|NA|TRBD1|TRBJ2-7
TGCAGCGTTGATGGGGTGGTGGACAGGGAAAGCTCCTACGAGCAGTACTTC
CSVDGVVDRESSYEQYF
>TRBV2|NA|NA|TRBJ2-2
TGTGCCAGCAGTGATTGGGGACCGACCGGGGAGCTGTTTTTT
CASSDWGPTGELFF
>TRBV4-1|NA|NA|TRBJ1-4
TGCGCCAGCAGCCAAGTCCACGGGAACAGTTTTGAAAAACTGTTTTTT
CASSQVHGNSFEKLFF
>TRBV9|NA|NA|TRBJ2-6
TGTGCCAGCAGCGGTAGCCTCGTCCGCTCTGGGGCCAACGTCCTGACTTTC
CASSGSLVRSGANVLTF
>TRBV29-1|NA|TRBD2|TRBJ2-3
TGCAGCGTTGTTGCGAGCGGGGCTACCACGCAGTATTTT
CSVVASGATTQYF
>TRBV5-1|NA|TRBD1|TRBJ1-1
TGCGCCAGCAGCCGAAGGACAGGGGGCGAGAACATGAACACTGAAGCTTTCTTT
CASSRRTGGENMNTEAFF
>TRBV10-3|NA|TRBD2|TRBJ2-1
TGTGCCATCACTAGAGGGACTAGCGGGGCCTACAATGAGCAGTTCTTC
CAITRGTSGAYNEQFF
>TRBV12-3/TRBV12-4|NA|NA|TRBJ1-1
TGTGCCAGCAGTTTCGGGGACAAGGAAGCTTTCTTT
CASSFGDKEAFF
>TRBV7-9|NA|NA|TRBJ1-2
TGTGCCAGCAGCTTAGGTACCACTCGCTATGGCTACACCTTC
CASSLGTTRYGYTF
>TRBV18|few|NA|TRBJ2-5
TGTGCCAGCTCACCGGGAGAGACCCAGTACTTC
CASSPGETQYF
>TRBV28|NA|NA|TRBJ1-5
TGTGCCAGCAGTCAGGGATTTCAGCCCCAGCATTTT
CASSQGFQPQHF
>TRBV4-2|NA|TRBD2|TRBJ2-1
TGTGCCAGCAGCCAAAGCGGGACCCCCGGGAATGAGCAGTTCTTC
CASSQSGTPGNEQFF
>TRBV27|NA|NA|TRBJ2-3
TGTGCCAGCAGTCCCCACCGGGGACAACTGCGCGATACGCAGTATTTT
CASSPHRGQLRDTQYF
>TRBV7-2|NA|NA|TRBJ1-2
TGTGCCAGCAGCTTAGTTAGATATGGCTACACCTTC
CASSLVRYGYTF
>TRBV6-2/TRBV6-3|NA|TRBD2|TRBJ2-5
TGTGCCAGCAGTCGCCTAGCGGGCAAAGAGACCCAGTACTTC
CASSRLAGKETQYF
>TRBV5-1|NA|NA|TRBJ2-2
TGCGCCAGCAGCTTGGCCGCGGGTGCCGGGGAGCTGTTTTTT
CASSLAAGAGELFF
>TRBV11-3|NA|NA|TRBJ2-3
TGTGCCAGCAGCTTTCGGGGGAGAGTAACAGATACGCAGTATTTT
CASSFRGRVTDTQYF
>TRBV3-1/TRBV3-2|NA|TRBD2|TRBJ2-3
TGTGCCAGCAGCCAAGATAGACTAGCGGGCGCCCCCGGTCAGTATTTT
CASSQDRLAGAPGQYF
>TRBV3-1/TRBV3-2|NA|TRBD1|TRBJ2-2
TGTGCCAGCAGCTCGATGACAGGGGTGATCGGGGAGCTGTTTTTT
CASSSMTGVIGELFF
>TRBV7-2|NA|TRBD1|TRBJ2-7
TGTGCCAGCAGCTTCGGGACAGGGGGCTACGAGCAGTACTTC
CASSFGTGGYEQYF
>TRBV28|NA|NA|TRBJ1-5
TGTGCCAGCAGACCAACAGGGTCTAGGAGCAATCAGCCCCAGCATTTT
CASRPTGSRSNQPQHF
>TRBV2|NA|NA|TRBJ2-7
TGTGCCAGCAGTCCGTCTTCGGCGGGCCTCCACGAGCAGTACTTC
CASSPSSAGLHEQYF
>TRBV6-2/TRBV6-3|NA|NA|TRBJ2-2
TGTGCCAGCAGTTATGGGAAGACTGAAACCGGGGAGCTGTTTTTT
CASSYGKTETGELFF
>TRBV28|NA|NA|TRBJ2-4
TGTGCCGCACGGGACGGAGGCAAAAACATTCAGTACTTC
CAARDGGKNIQYF
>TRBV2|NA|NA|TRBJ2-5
TGTGCCAGCAGTGGCACCGGGACAAAAGAGACCCAGTACTTC
CASSGTGTKETQYF
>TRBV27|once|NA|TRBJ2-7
TGTGCCAGCAGTTTATGGCCCCCCTCCCCGCCGGTCCCCTACGAGCAGTACTTC
CASSLWPPSPPVPYEQYF
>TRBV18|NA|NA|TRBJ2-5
TGTGCCAGCTCAGGGAACCAAGAGACCCAGTACTTC
CASSGNQETQYF